This entry lists 29 T cell receptor beta chains sequenced from one sample in a study of Ad26.COV2.S vaccination and SARS-CoV-2 variants. TCRdb keeps only in-frame clones here, not all; method: immunoSEQ multiplex PCR. The data hold some 180,000 clones, with roughly 89% observed a single time. The material was peripheral blood, obtained after recovery from COVID-19. The source of these receptors is a human donor who had recovered from COVID-19.

CDR3 DNA: TGTGCCAGCAGTGACCCCGGGAGAGGAGTGGTAGAGACCCAGTACTTC. It encodes CASSDPGRGVVETQYF. This sequence joins TRBV25-1 and TRBJ2-5; D might be TRBD2 (6 bases). Germline CDR1 is MGHDK and CDR2 is SYGVNS. The CDR3 runs 16 residues. Between the trimmed V and J ends, which lost 3 bases and 4 bases, there was a span of 18 bases.

This sequence joins TRBV6-5 and TRBJ2-2; TRBD2 matches at 10 bases. Per the germline V gene, CDR1 is MNHEY and CDR2 is SVGAGI. This CDR3 contains 15 residues. V dropped 2 bases and J dropped 9; count of bases not matched to a gene: 6. CDR3 nucleotides: TGTGCCAGCAGTTACGAGAGCGGGAGGGCCCGGGAGCTGTTTTTT. It translates to CASSYESGRARELFF.

The chain is built from TRBV3-1 (or the pseudogene TRBV3-2) and TRBJ2-7; 7 bases agree with TRBD2. Losses at the gene ends were 1 base for V and 2 bases for J; bases not matched to a gene: 5. The V gene's germline CDR1 is LGHDT and CDR2 YNNKEL (reference sequence). CDR3 length equals 15 residues. The CDR3 loop reads CASSQARTRAYEQYF. CDR3 in DNA: TGTGCCAGCAGCCAAGCGAGGACTAGGGCCTACGAGCAGTACTTC.

The chain recombines TRBV2 with TRBJ1-2, with D perhaps matching TRBD1 (5 bases). In germline, CDR1 is SNHLY, CDR2 FYNNEI. Trimming cost V 6 bases and J 6 bases, with 11 bases left between them. The CDR3 is 12 residues long. CDR3: CASRLEGNGYTF. The CDR3, as DNA: TGTGCCAGCAGACTTGAGGGGAATGGCTACACCTTC. Full variable domain (outside the CDR3, taken from reference TRBV2 and TRBJ1-2): EPEVTQTPSHQVTQMGQEVILRCVPISNHLYFYWYRQILGQKVEFLVSFYNNEISEKSEIFDDQFSVERPDGSNFTLKIRSTKLEDSAMYFCASRLEGNGYTFGSGTRLTVV.

Note on this clone: The same CDR3 can be traced to other DNA sequences in this sample. The gene calls are TRBV3-1 (or the pseudogene TRBV3-2) and TRBJ1-6; D unresolved. The CDR3 is 11 amino acids. The V and J ends lost 3 bases and 10 bases respectively, with 4 bases between them. Germline CDR1 LGHDT, CDR2 YNNKEL (reference sequence). The CDR3 region has the DNA TGTGCCAGCAGCCAGGGATCACCCCTCCACTTT. Translated, it gives CASSQGSPLHF.

The V gene is TRBV2, the J gene TRBJ2-7; 7 nucleotides agree with TRBD2. The length of the CDR3 is 12 residues. The germline gives CDR1 SNHLY, CDR2 FYNNEI. V trimming: 8 bases; J trimming: 4 bases; junction bases outside the gene matches: 5. This CDR3 is CASGGGGYEQYF. Here the CDR3 DNA reads TGTGCCAGCGGCGGCGGGGGATACGAGCAGTACTTC. Complete variable domain (other parts from reference TRBV2 and TRBJ2-7): EPEVTQTPSHQVTQMGQEVILRCVPISNHLYFYWYRQILGQKVEFLVSFYNNEISEKSEIFDDQFSVERPDGSNFTLKIRSTKLEDSAMYFCASGGGGYEQYFGPGTRLTVT.

This clone was recorded a few times. The chain recombines TRBV6-1 with TRBJ1-4, with D possibly being TRBD1 (6 bases). With 1 base removed from V and 7 bases from J, the gap between germline ends came to 13 bases. CDR1 MNHNS and CDR2 SASEGT come from the germline V gene. The CDR3 is made up of 15 amino acids. CDR3 loop: CASSEEEGDVEKLFF. The CDR3 DNA reads TGTGCCAGCAGTGAAGAGGAGGGGGACGTTGAAAAACTGTTTTTT.

The gene calls are TRBV7-6 and TRBJ2-7; D might be TRBD1 or TRBD2, each matching 7 bases. The CDR3 runs 15 residues. V was trimmed by 5 bases and J by 2 bases, leaving 16 bases between them. Germline CDR1 reads SGHVS; CDR2 reads FNYEAQ. This CDR3 reads CASSHTQGGAYEQYF. The CDR3 bases are TGTGCCAGCAGCCACACTCAGGGGGGGGCCTACGAGCAGTACTTC.

J is TRBJ2-7 and V is TRBV25-1; 11 nucleotides match TRBD2. V lost 5 bases and J lost 1; bases outside the gene matches: 7. The CDR3 totals 16 residues. Germline values: CDR1 MGHDK, CDR2 SYGVNS. DNA for the CDR3: TGTGCCAGCAGTCCCCTAGCGGGGGGCGCATCCTACGAGCAGTACTTC. It yields the protein CASSPLAGGASYEQYF.

This chain connects TRBV2 to TRBJ2-2; possible D gene TRBD1, 5 bases. The germline V gene has CDR1 SNHLY and CDR2 FYNNEI. CDR3 length equals 14 residues. Trimming left V 6 bases short and J 7 bases short, with 15 bases between. This chain's CDR3 is CASSPTVLSGELFF. CDR3 bases: TGTGCCAGCAGCCCGACAGTTTTGAGCGGGGAGCTGTTTTTT.

This sequence joins TRBV4-1 and TRBJ2-3; 14 bases match TRBD2. Germline trimming cut 3 bases from V and 1 base from J; bases unmatched to any gene: 6. In germline, CDR1 is MGHRA, CDR2 YSYEKL. The CDR3 contains 18 residues. DNA for the CDR3: TGCGCCAGCAGCCACGGGACTAGCGGGAGAAGGCGCACAGATACGCAGTATTTT. Translated: CASSHGTSGRRRTDTQYF.

Written as DNA, the CDR3 is TGTGCCAGCAGCCCCGAAGAGGGGACTAGCGGAATTGGGGGGGAGCTGTTTTTT. It is translated as CASSPEEGTSGIGGELFF. V is TRBV9 and J is TRBJ2-2; 11 bases match TRBD2. The CDR3 runs to 18 residues. With V trimmed by 4 bases and J by 8 bases, 16 bases remained unmatched. Germline values: CDR1 SGDLS, CDR2 YYNGEE. Full variable domain (outside the CDR3, taken from reference TRBV9 and TRBJ2-2): DSGVTQTPKHLITATGQRVTLRCSPRSGDLSVYWYQQSLDQGLQFLIQYYNGEERAKGNILERFSAQQFPDLHSELNLSSLELGDSALYFCASSPEEGTSGIGGELFFGEGSRLTVL.

This chain links TRBV3-1 (or the pseudogene TRBV3-2) with TRBJ2-1; D may be TRBD1 or TRBD2 (6 bases each). The CDR3 sequence is 17 residues long. The V and J ends lost 0 bases and 0 bases respectively, with 12 bases between them. Germline-derived CDR1 and CDR2 are LGHDT and YNNKEL (reference sequence). The CDR3 region is CASSQEGGFSSYNEQFF. The CDR3 DNA reads as TGTGCCAGCAGCCAAGAAGGGGGGTTTAGCTCCTACAATGAGCAGTTCTTC.

This clone was detected a few times. The J gene is TRBJ2-7, the V gene TRBV5-1; no clear D. The CDR3 covers 16 residues. The germline V gene has CDR1 SGHRS and CDR2 YFSETQ. The ends were cut back, 4 bases at V and 3 bases at J, with 20 bases in the middle. CDR3 loop: CASSLGTLVSIYEQYF. CDR3 nucleotide sequence: TGCGCCAGCAGCCTCGGAACTTTAGTTTCTATCTACGAGCAGTACTTC.

V usage is TRBV7-3 and J usage is TRBJ2-3, with TRBD2 matching over 9 bases. Unmatched junction bases numbered 3, after V lost 1 base and J lost 4 bases. CDR1 is SGHTA and CDR2 is FQGTGA in the germline V gene. The length of the CDR3 is 15 residues. CDR3 loop: CASSLSAGGPDTQYF. CDR3 bases: TGTGCCAGCAGCTTAAGTGCGGGAGGGCCAGATACGCAGTATTTT. Variable domain in full (rest from reference TRBV7-3 and TRBJ2-3): GAGVSQTPSNKVTEKGKYVELRCDPISGHTALYWYRQSLGQGPEFLIYFQGTGAADDSGLPNDRFFAVRPEGSVSTLKIQRTERGDSAVYLCASSLSAGGPDTQYFGPGTRLTVL.

The chain has TRBV3-1 (or the pseudogene TRBV3-2) and TRBJ2-7; 10 bases match TRBD2. The CDR3 has 17 residues. V shed 0 bases, J shed 2 bases, and the junction held 7 bases outside the gene matches. Looked up from germline, CDR1 is LGHDT and CDR2 is YNNKEL (reference sequence). The CDR3 coding sequence is TGTGCCAGCAGCCAAGATTTGAGCGGGGGGGCAGCCTACGAGCAGTACTTC. Encoded protein: CASSQDLSGGAAYEQYF.

The chain employs TRBV7-3 and TRBJ2-2; TRBD2 matches 10 bases. CDR3 length equals 19 residues. The germline V gene encodes CDR1 SGHTA and CDR2 FQGTGA. The trim removed 0 bases at V and 10 bases at J, leaving 17 bases unmatched. In nucleotides, the CDR3 is TGTGCCAGCAGCTTAACGGCGGTAGCGGGGGGCTCCTCATCAGTGGAGCTGTTTTTT. Residues: CASSLTAVAGGSSSVELFF.

The sample holds one count of this clone. The chain recombines TRBV19 with TRBJ1-1, with a tentative D call TRBD1 (5 bases). V was trimmed by 1 base and J by 5 bases, leaving 11 bases between them. This CDR3 is built from 14 residues. Per the germline V gene, CDR1 is LNHDA and CDR2 is SQIVND (reference sequence). For the CDR3, the DNA is TGTGCCAGTAGTATAGTGCGGGACGGGACTGAAGCTTTCTTT. This translates into CASSIVRDGTEAFF.

The chain couples TRBV10-2 to TRBJ2-1; a weak D match, TRBD2 (5 bases). The germline V gene has CDR1 WSHSY and CDR2 SAAADI. The CDR3 has 12 residues. Trimming stripped 3 bases from V and 8 bases from J, with 8 bases between. The CDR3 here is CASSEGGDEQFF. The CDR3 region has the DNA TGCGCCAGCAGTGAAGGAGGAGATGAGCAGTTCTTC.

This rearrangement joins TRBV7-6 to TRBJ2-7, with 9 bases that match TRBD1. The germline V gene encodes CDR1 SGHVS and CDR2 FNYEAQ. With V trimmed by 1 base and J by 3 bases, 7 bases remained unmatched. The CDR3 consists of 16 residues. The CDR3 sequence: CASSLEGDREYYEQYF. The CDR3 region has the DNA TGTGCCAGCAGCTTAGAGGGGGACAGGGAATACTACGAGCAGTACTTC.

CDR3: CASSELRGYNSPLHF. The CDR3 DNA is TGTGCCAGCAGTGAATTAAGGGGGTATAATTCACCCCTCCACTTT. The rearrangement joins TRBV2 to TRBJ1-6; a possible D gene is TRBD1 (6 bases). The CDR3 loop spans 15 amino acids. Per germline, CDR1 SNHLY and CDR2 FYNNEI. V was shortened by 2 bases and J by 4 bases, with 9 bases between the two germline ends.

The chain has TRBV19 and TRBJ2-5; the D gene is possibly TRBD2 (5 bases). Germline CDR1 LNHDA, CDR2 SQIVND (reference sequence). The length of the CDR3 is 13 residues. V was pared by 6 bases and J by 2 bases, with 10 bases between. The CDR3 loop is CASRTGNQETQYF. The CDR3 DNA sequence: TGTGCCAGTAGAACGGGGAATCAAGAGACCCAGTACTTC.

This clone was counted between two and nine times. Different DNA sequences within this sample yield the same CDR3. The chain has TRBV12-3 or TRBV12-4 and TRBJ1-2, with D perhaps TRBD1 (6 bases). CDR3 length: 13 amino acids. V was trimmed by 6 bases and J by 4 bases, leaving 12 bases between them. CDR3: CASSPDRTYGYTF. As DNA, the CDR3 is TGTGCCAGCAGCCCTGACAGGACCTATGGCTACACCTTC.

V usage is TRBV2 and J usage is TRBJ2-3; 14 nucleotides align to TRBD2. Germline V CDR1 and CDR2: SNHLY, FYNNEI. With V trimmed by 4 bases and J by 0 bases, 12 bases remained unmatched. This CDR3 has 20 amino acids. The CDR3 protein is CASSVVIGLAGGLSTDTQYF. The CDR3 DNA reads TGTGCCAGCAGTGTGGTTATCGGACTAGCGGGGGGCCTAAGCACAGATACGCAGTATTTT. The variable domain in full, with the rest retrieved from reference TRBV2 and TRBJ2-3, is EPEVTQTPSHQVTQMGQEVILRCVPISNHLYFYWYRQILGQKVEFLVSFYNNEISEKSEIFDDQFSVERPDGSNFTLKIRSTKLEDSAMYFCASSVVIGLAGGLSTDTQYFGPGTRLTVL.

The gene calls are TRBV28 and TRBJ1-2; 7 bases are a match to TRBD1. The CDR3 has 15 amino acids. V lost 2 bases and J lost 1; bases outside the gene matches: 4. The germline V gene has CDR1 MDHEN and CDR2 SYDVKM. In DNA form, the CDR3 reads TGTGCCAGCAGTTTAGGGGACAGTCTTAACTATGGCTACACCTTC. Protein sequence: CASSLGDSLNYGYTF.

The chain couples TRBV11-3 to TRBJ2-1, with D possibly matching TRBD2 (7 bases). Per the germline V gene, CDR1 is SGHNT and CDR2 is YENEEA. The CDR3 is made up of 15 amino acids. With 5 bases removed from V and 9 bases from J, the gap between germline ends came to 20 bases. The CDR3 protein is CASSPTRGAGTEQFF. As DNA, the CDR3 is TGTGCCAGCAGCCCCACCCGGGGGGCGGGGACTGAGCAGTTCTTC.

This chain joins TRBV30 and TRBJ1-2; possibly TRBD1 for D (6 bases). The CDR3 has 18 amino acids. V dropped 0 bases and J dropped 8 bases, with 28 bases sitting between them. Germline-derived CDR1 and CDR2 are GTSNPN and SVGIG (reference sequence). The chain's CDR3 is CAWSVPPRDIYLPWGYTF. The DNA of the CDR3 is TGTGCCTGGAGTGTCCCCCCCAGGGACATCTATTTACCGTGGGGCTACACCTTC.

CDR3 nucleotides: TGCGCCAGCAGCCAAGGGGACCAAGAGACCCAGTACTTC. This translates into CASSQGDQETQYF. The chain has TRBV4-1 and TRBJ2-5; no clear D gene. This CDR3 has 13 residues. Deletions cut 1 base from V and 0 bases from J, with 3 bases between. From germline, CDR1 is MGHRA and CDR2 YSYEKL.

This clone was detected only a few times. V usage is TRBV12-3 or TRBV12-4 and J usage is TRBJ1-4; D is ambiguous. The length of the CDR3 is 13 residues. Trimming took off 5 bases at V and 8 bases at J, with 12 bases between the two ends. The CDR3 DNA is TGTGCCAGCAGTCAACGACAAGGCGAAAAACTGTTTTTT. Protein sequence: CASSQRQGEKLFF.